Included here is one T cell receptor beta chain sequence, with context. The record originates from a study of blood T cell repertoires in COVID-19. Study information: Samples representing acute and convalescent COVID-19 were sourced from the United States, Italy and Spain. PBMCs, B-cell-depleted T cells, or T cells provided the cDNA or gDNA that made up the material.

In the authors' methods: How many nucleated cells were present was estimated from reference gene primer amplification. Clones were sequenced by immunoSEQ multiplex PCR, and TCRdb holds only the in-frame ones, with some missing. From that table come the V and J calls and clone size; the DNA was used to work out D and trimming. The table includes 80,000 or so clones, 86% detected once. This CDR3 is built from 15 residues. Trimming left V 0 bases short and J 4 bases short, with 9 bases between. Germline CDR1 reads KGHSH; CDR2 reads LQKENI. This sequence was found in a human donor in a cohort sampled during active COVID-19. This chain uses TRBV18 with TRBJ2-2, with D possibly being TRBD1 (6 bases). The sequenced material came from peripheral blood. Written as DNA, the CDR3 is TGTGCCAGCTCACCACCGGGCAGGGGCACCGGGGAGCTGTTTTTT. Residues: CASSPPGRGTGELFF.